These 22 T cell receptor beta chains came from one sample sequenced in a study of CD4 T cells in relation to SARS-CoV-2 and coronaviruses. These receptors have no identified antigens. Unexposed donor CD4+ T cells date from 2011-2018, before the COVID-19 pandemic. Isolation of CD4+ T cells took place after less than twelve days in culture. Generated by immunoSEQ multiplex PCR, the TCRdb table keeps only in-frame clones and is missing some. The sample has 20,000 to 25,000 clones, around 67% seen once; the top ten hold about 17%. Sequencing was performed on CD4+ T cells from PBMCs, cultured in vitro. The source of these receptors is a human donor in good health.

This chain connects TRBV5-1 to TRBJ1-1; tentatively, D is TRBD1 (5 bases). The length of the CDR3 is 20 residues. Trimming took 1 base from V and 0 from J, leaving 25 bases between them. Germline loops: CDR1 SGHRS, CDR2 YFSETQ. The CDR3 sequence: CASSLSRVRDNARMNTEAFF. The CDR3, as DNA: TGCGCCAGCAGCTTGTCCAGGGTTCGGGATAACGCGCGAATGAACACTGAAGCTTTCTTT. Looking up the rest from reference TRBV5-1 and TRBJ1-1 gives the full variable domain: KAGVTQTPRYLIKTRGQQVTLSCSPISGHRSVSWYQQTPGQGLQFLFEYFSETQRNKGNFPGRFSGRQFSNSRSEMNVSTLELGDSALYLCASSLSRVRDNARMNTEAFFGQGTRLTVV.

This clone was picked up a small number of times. The chain is built from TRBV6-5 and TRBJ2-7; 12 positions agree with TRBD1. Unmatched junction bases numbered 8, after V lost 3 bases and J lost 5 bases. Germline V gene data show CDR1 as MNHEY and CDR2 as SVGAGI. This CDR3 comprises 16 residues. DNA of the CDR3: TGTGCCAGCAGTTATCGGGGGACAGGGGGCGCCCACGAGCAGTACTTC. Translation gives CASSYRGTGGAHEQYF.

The rearrangement links TRBV12-3 or TRBV12-4 to TRBJ1-2, with D maybe TRBD1 (5 bases). The V end was cut by 5 bases, the J end by 8 bases, with 15 bases between. CDR3 length: 13 amino acids. This chain's CDR3 is CASSPFGGGGYTF. The CDR3 DNA follows: TGTGCCAGCAGTCCTTTTGGGGGTGGGGGCTACACCTTC.

The chain combines TRBV7-2 with TRBJ1-5, with D perhaps matching TRBD1 (6 bases). Germline V gene data show CDR1 as SGHTA and CDR2 as FQGNSA. The CDR3 loop spans 14 amino acids. Trimming stripped 3 bases from V and 5 bases from J, with 11 bases between. CDR3 coding DNA: TGTGCCAGCAGCTTTTCGCCAGGGGATCAGCCCCAGCATTTT. Translating gives CASSFSPGDQPQHF. The full variable domain, completed using reference TRBV7-2 and TRBJ1-5, is GAGVSQSPSNKVTEKGKDVELRCDPISGHTALYWYRQSLGQGLEFLIYFQGNSAPDKSGLPSDRFSAERTGGSVSTLTIQRTQQEDSAVYLCASSFSPGDQPQHFGDGTRLSIL.

The chain joins TRBV11-3 to TRBJ2-3, with TRBD1 identical over 9 bases. The germline V gene has CDR1 SGHNT and CDR2 YENEEA. This CDR3 is built from 13 residues. V shed 3 bases and J 7 bases; nucleotides not matched to a gene: 2. The CDR3 nucleotides read TGTGCCAGCAGCTTGGGGACAGGGAATACGCAGTATTTT. Protein: CASSLGTGNTQYF.

V usage is TRBV5-6 and J usage is TRBJ1-2; D unresolved. Per germline, CDR1 SGHDT and CDR2 YYEEEE. Trimming shortened V by 6 bases and J by 3 bases, and 15 bases separated the two germline ends. The length of the CDR3 is 14 residues. As DNA, the CDR3 is TGTGCCAGCACCTGGAACCGGGGATACTATGGCTACACCTTC. This translates into CASTWNRGYYGYTF.

This chain joins TRBV5-4 and TRBJ1-2, with D possibly matching TRBD1 (5 bases). This CDR3 has 15 residues. V was clipped by 0 bases and J by 4 bases, with 13 bases between them. Per germline, CDR1 SGHNT and CDR2 YYREEE (reference sequence). The DNA for the CDR3 is TGTGCCAGCAGCTTGGAATCGGGGCGCGTCTATGGCTACACCTTC. It codes for CASSLESGRVYGYTF.

The V gene is TRBV7-2, the J gene TRBJ1-3, with unresolved D. The V end was cut by 6 bases, the J end by 2 bases, with 8 bases between. The germline gives CDR1 SGHTA, CDR2 FQGNSA. The CDR3 is 13 residues long. The CDR3 DNA reads as TGTGCCAGCAGTGAGGGAACTGGAAACACCATATATTTT. Amino acid sequence: CASSEGTGNTIYF.

This clone was seen just once. This chain links TRBV7-2 with TRBJ2-3, with TRBD2 as a possible D gene (6 bases). This CDR3 is built from 16 residues. The germline gives CDR1 SGHTA, CDR2 FQGNSA. Between the trimmed V and J ends, which lost 1 base and 2 bases, there was a span of 13 bases. Here the CDR3 reads CASSLVGGRNTDTQYF. The CDR3 coding sequence is TGTGCCAGCAGCTTAGTTGGGGGGAGGAACACAGATACGCAGTATTTT.

The chain combines TRBV4-1 with TRBJ2-5, with no clear D. Trimming left V 0 bases short and J 5 bases short, with 10 bases between. CDR1 and CDR2 (germline): MGHRA, YSYEKL. There are 14 residues in the CDR3. The CDR3 bases are TGCGCCAGCAGCCAAGAGTGGTCGCGGGAGACCCAGTACTTC. Protein product: CASSQEWSRETQYF.

The chain combines TRBV19 with TRBJ1-5; the D gene is possibly TRBD1 (5 bases). Germline V gene sequence: CDR1 LNHDA, CDR2 SQIVND (reference sequence). The CDR3 loop spans 14 amino acids. V lost 10 bases and J lost 2, with 15 bases in between. CDR3 protein: CATGFQGGNQPQHF. The CDR3 region has the DNA TGTGCCACAGGATTTCAGGGTGGCAATCAGCCCCAGCATTTT.

V usage is TRBV19 and J usage is TRBJ2-7; D is perhaps TRBD2 (6 bases). This CDR3 region has 14 residues. The germline V and J ends were trimmed by 1 base and 3 bases, with 10 bases remaining between them. The germline CDR1 and CDR2 sequences are LNHDA and SQIVND (reference sequence). The CDR3 here is CASSIGGANYEQYF. DNA for the CDR3: TGTGCCAGTAGTATAGGCGGGGCCAACTACGAGCAGTACTTC. Complete variable domain (other parts from reference TRBV19 and TRBJ2-7): DGGITQSPKYLFRKEGQNVTLSCEQNLNHDAMYWYRQDPGQGLRLIYYSQIVNDFQKGDIAEGYSVSREKKESFPLTVTSAQKNPTAFYLCASSIGGANYEQYFGPGTRLTVT.

This clone appeared once. The chain employs TRBV19 and TRBJ1-1, with D unresolved. V lost 4 bases to trimming and J lost 0 bases, with 12 bases between them. There are 15 residues in the CDR3. Germline V CDR1 and CDR2: LNHDA, SQIVND (reference sequence). CDR3 sequence (DNA): TGTGCCAGTAGTAAGGATGGAACCATGAACACTGAAGCTTTCTTT. It is translated as CASSKDGTMNTEAFF.

CDR3 residues: CASSPRRGATTGELFF. The CDR3 DNA sequence: TGTGCCAGCTCACCACGGCGGGGGGCGACCACCGGGGAGCTGTTTTTT. The chain has TRBV18 and TRBJ2-2; 8 bases line up with TRBD2. This CDR3 has 16 amino acids. V shed 1 base and J 4 bases; nucleotides not matched to a gene: 5. Germline V CDR1 and CDR2: KGHSH, LQKENI. The full variable domain, completed using reference TRBV18 and TRBJ2-2, is NAGVMQNPRHLVRRRGQEARLRCSPMKGHSHVYWYRQLPEEGLKFMVYLQKENIIDESGMPKERFSAEFPKEGPSILRIQQVVRGDSAAYFCASSPRRGATTGELFFGEGSRLTVL.

The rearrangement joins TRBV5-1 to TRBJ2-3; D gene unclear. The CDR3 sequence is 12 residues long. V lost 0 bases, J lost 4 bases, and 3 bases lay in between. Germline V gives CDR1 SGHRS, CDR2 YFSETQ. The chain's CDR3 is CASSLESDTQYF. The CDR3 bases are TGCGCCAGCAGCTTGGAATCAGATACGCAGTATTTT.

The chain links TRBV19 to TRBJ2-1, with D perhaps matching TRBD2 (6 bases). The CDR3 is made up of 12 amino acids. Trimming removed 5 bases at V and 15 bases at J, with 17 bases between. CDR1 and CDR2 (germline): LNHDA, SQIVND (reference sequence). CDR3 nucleotides: TGTGCCAGTAGTTCACGGGACTCTAAACGGTTCTTC. This translates into CASSSRDSKRFF. Complete variable domain (other parts from reference TRBV19 and TRBJ2-1): DGGITQSPKYLFRKEGQNVTLSCEQNLNHDAMYWYRQDPGQGLRLIYYSQIVNDFQKGDIAEGYSVSREKKESFPLTVTSAQKNPTAFYLCASSSRDSKRFFGPGTRLTVL.

The V call is TRBV7-3, the J call TRBJ2-1, with 14 nucleotides matching TRBD2. This CDR3 spans 15 amino acids. Germline CDR1 is SGHTA and CDR2 is FQGTGA. V was pared by 6 bases and J by 13 bases, with 11 bases of the junction left unmatched. CDR3 coding DNA: TGTGCCAGCAGTTACTCCGGGACTAGCGGGAGCGTTCAGTTCTTC. Its protein product is CASSYSGTSGSVQFF.

The rearrangement links TRBV13 to TRBJ2-3, with 11 bases fitting TRBD2. The trim removed 4 bases at V and 2 bases at J, leaving 5 bases unmatched. The CDR3 length is 16 residues. Germline V gene data show CDR1 as PRHDT and CDR2 as FYEKMQ (reference sequence). CDR3 nucleotides: TGTGCCAGCAGCTCCCTACTAGCGGGGGCCACAGATACGCAGTATTTT. Encoded protein: CASSSLLAGATDTQYF.

A few counts support this clone. The V and J genes are TRBV7-9 and TRBJ2-7; D may match TRBD1 or TRBD2 (5 bases each). Germline V gene sequence: CDR1 SEHNR, CDR2 FQNEAQ (reference sequence). Trimming took off 0 bases at V and 2 bases at J, with 11 bases between the two ends. The CDR3 extends over 15 amino acids. The CDR3 nucleotides read TGTGCCAGCAGCTTAGCTTCCGGGACGACCTACGAGCAGTACTTC. Translated, it gives CASSLASGTTYEQYF.

The genes are TRBV11-1 and TRBJ2-7; no clear D. The V gene's germline CDR1 is SGHAT and CDR2 FQDESV (reference sequence). The V gene lost 4 bases and the J gene lost 0 bases, with 16 bases spanning the gap. The CDR3 has 16 residues. The CDR3 loop is CASSSLPKQSSYEQYF. The CDR3 DNA reads TGTGCCAGCAGCTCCCTTCCGAAACAGAGCTCCTACGAGCAGTACTTC.

This clone was detected once. The chain carries TRBV2 and TRBJ2-1; TRBD2 matches at 7 bases. Unmatched junction bases numbered 7, after V lost 6 bases and J lost 5 bases. The CDR3 is made up of 14 amino acids. CDR1 is SNHLY and CDR2 is FYNNEI in the germline V gene. In DNA, the CDR3 is TGTGCCAGCAGAGGGCTAGCGGAAAACAATGAGCAGTTCTTC. Translated, it gives CASRGLAENNEQFF.

The chain is built from TRBV4-2 and TRBJ2-1, with TRBD1 matching over 11 bases. V gave up 1 base and J gave up 9 bases; unmatched junction bases: 14. CDR3 length: 18 amino acids. Per the germline V gene, CDR1 is LGHNA and CDR2 is YNFKEQ. DNA for the CDR3: TGTGCCAGCAGCCAAGCCTTCTCCTACGGACAGGGGGCGTCTGAGCAGTTCTTC. It translates to CASSQAFSYGQGASEQFF.